This record covers a single T cell receptor (beta chain). Its antigen remains unidentified. This entry comes from a study of T cells in tuberculosis. Overall study: In South Africa, adults with active tuberculosis were compared with IGRA-negative and latently infected IGRA-positive adolescents.

Study outcomes and limitations: Shorter CDR3-alpha in active tuberculosis partly drove smaller distances.

Generated by immunoSEQ multiplex PCR, the TCRdb table keeps only in-frame clones and is missing some. The data show 44,000 or so clones, 90% to 95% seen once. J gave up 8 bases and V 4 bases, and 26 bases lay outside the gene matches. Germline V gene data show CDR1 as SGHRS and CDR2 as YFSETQ. This CDR3 contains 21 residues. Material: PBMCs. The origin of this receptor is a donor aged 5 to 30 with latent tuberculosis or without tuberculosis infection. J is TRBJ2-3 and V is TRBV5-1; 12 nucleotides match TRBD2. The CDR3 sequence: CASSPFLGSSGGALPLVTQYF. DNA of the CDR3: TGCGCCAGCAGCCCGTTTCTTGGTTCTAGCGGGGGGGCCCTCCCGCTGGTTACGCAGTATTTT.